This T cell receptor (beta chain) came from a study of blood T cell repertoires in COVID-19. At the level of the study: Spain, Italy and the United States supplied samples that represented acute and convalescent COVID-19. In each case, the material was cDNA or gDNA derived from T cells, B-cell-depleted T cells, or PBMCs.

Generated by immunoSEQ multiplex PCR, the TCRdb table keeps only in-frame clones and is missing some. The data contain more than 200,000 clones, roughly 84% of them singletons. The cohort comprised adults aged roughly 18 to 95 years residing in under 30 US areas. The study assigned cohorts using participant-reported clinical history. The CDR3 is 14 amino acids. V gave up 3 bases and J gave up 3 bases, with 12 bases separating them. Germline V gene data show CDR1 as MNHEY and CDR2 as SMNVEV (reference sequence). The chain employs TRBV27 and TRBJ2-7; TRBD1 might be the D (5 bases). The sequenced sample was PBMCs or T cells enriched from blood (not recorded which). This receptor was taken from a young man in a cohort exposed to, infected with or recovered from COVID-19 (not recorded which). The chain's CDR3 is CASSFTGLNYEQYF. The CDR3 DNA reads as TGTGCCAGCAGTTTCACAGGCTTAAACTACGAGCAGTACTTC.